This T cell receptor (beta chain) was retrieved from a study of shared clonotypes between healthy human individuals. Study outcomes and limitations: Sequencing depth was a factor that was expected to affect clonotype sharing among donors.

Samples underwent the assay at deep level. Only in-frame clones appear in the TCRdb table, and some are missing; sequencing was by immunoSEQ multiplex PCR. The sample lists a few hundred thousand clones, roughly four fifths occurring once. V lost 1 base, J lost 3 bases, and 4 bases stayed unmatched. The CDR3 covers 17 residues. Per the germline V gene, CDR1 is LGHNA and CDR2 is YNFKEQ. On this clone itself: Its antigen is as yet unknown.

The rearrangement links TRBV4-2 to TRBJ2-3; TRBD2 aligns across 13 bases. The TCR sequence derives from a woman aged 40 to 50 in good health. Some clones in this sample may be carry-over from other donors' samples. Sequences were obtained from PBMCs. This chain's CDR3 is CASSQARTSGRTDTQYF. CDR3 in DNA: TGTGCCAGCAGCCAAGCCAGGACTAGCGGGAGAACAGATACGCAGTATTTT.